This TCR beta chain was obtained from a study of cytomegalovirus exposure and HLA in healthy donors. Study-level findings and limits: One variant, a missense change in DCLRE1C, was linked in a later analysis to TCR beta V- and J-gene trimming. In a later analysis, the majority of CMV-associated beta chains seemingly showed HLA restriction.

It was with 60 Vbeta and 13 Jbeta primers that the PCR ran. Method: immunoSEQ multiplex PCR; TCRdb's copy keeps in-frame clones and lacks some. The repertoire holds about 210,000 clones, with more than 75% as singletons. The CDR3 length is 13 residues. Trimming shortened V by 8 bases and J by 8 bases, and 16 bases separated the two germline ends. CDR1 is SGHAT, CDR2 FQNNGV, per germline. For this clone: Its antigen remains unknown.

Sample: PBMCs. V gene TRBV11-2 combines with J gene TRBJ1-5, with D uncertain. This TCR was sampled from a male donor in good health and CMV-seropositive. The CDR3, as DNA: TGTGCCAGCCAAGCATCCTTGTATGAGCCCCAGCATTTT. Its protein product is CASQASLYEPQHF.